This is a list of T cell receptor beta chains from one sample in a study of PD-1 blockade in classical Hodgkin lymphoma. Libraries were prepared by immunoSEQ multiplex PCR; TCRdb keeps only in-frame clonotypes and omits some of them. The table records tens of thousands of clones, about 88% of them present only once. Sequencing was performed on peripheral blood mononuclear cells (PBMCs), taken at baseline. The receptors were sampled from a human donor with classical Hodgkin lymphoma. Both conserved end residues are part of each CDR3. A D gene is named only where the DNA matches it firmly. Clone size is shown for a subset of rows, as once, few, many or a class of expanded clone.

>once|TRBD2|TRBV7-2|TRBJ2-1
CASREDIAGGYNEQFF
TGTGCCAGCAGAGAAGATATAGCGGGGGGGTACAATGAGCAGTTCTTC
>few|TRBD1|TRBV4-3|TRBJ2-3
CASSQDLRDRVDTQYF
TGCGCCAGCAGCCAAGATCTGCGGGACAGGGTAGATACGCAGTATTTT
>NA|NA|TRBV9|TRBJ2-3
CASSAEMSTDTQYF
TGTGCCAGCAGCGCAGAGATGAGCACAGATACGCAGTATTTT
>NA|NA|TRBV19|TRBJ1-5
CATQEDNQPQHF
TGTGCCACCCAAGAAGACAATCAGCCCCAGCATTTT
>NA|TRBD2|TRBV7-3|TRBJ2-3
CASSPQRGLGPADTQYF
TGTGCCAGCAGCCCTCAAAGGGGACTAGGTCCAGCAGATACGCAGTATTTT
>NA|TRBD1|TRBV19|TRBJ2-2
CASSQQGWAGELFF
TGTGCCAGTAGTCAACAGGGGTGGGCCGGGGAGCTGTTTTTT
>NA|NA|TRBV19|TRBJ2-7
CASSISNPYEQYF
TGTGCCAGTAGTATCTCGAATCCCTACGAGCAGTACTTC
>NA|TRBD1|TRBV29-1|TRBJ1-2
CSVDGDRGPYGYTF
TGCAGCGTTGACGGTGACAGGGGTCCCTATGGCTACACCTTC
>NA|TRBD2|TRBV29-1|TRBJ2-1
CSVPSGSYNEQFF
TGCAGCGTTCCTAGCGGGAGTTACAATGAGCAGTTCTTC
>once|TRBD2|TRBV5-1|TRBJ2-3
CASSLREAPTDTQYF
TGCGCCAGCAGCTTACGGGAGGCCCCCACAGATACGCAGTATTTT
>NA|TRBD2|TRBV5-1|TRBJ2-2
CASSGGTSGNTGELFF
TGCGCCAGCAGCGGGGGGACTAGCGGGAACACCGGGGAGCTGTTTTTT
>NA|NA|TRBV7-9|TRBJ2-3
CASSLGNTQYF
TGTGCCAGCAGCTTAGGCAATACGCAGTATTTT
>NA|TRBD2|TRBV9|TRBJ2-3
CASSVISLTSIDTQYF
TGTGCCAGCAGCGTAATTTCCCTGACTAGCATAGATACGCAGTATTTT
>few|NA|TRBV28|TRBJ1-4
CASSILNEKLFF
TGTGCCAGCAGTATACTCAATGAAAAACTGTTTTTT
>NA|TRBD2|TRBV27|TRBJ2-7
CASQLAGAYEQYF
TGTGCCAGCCAACTAGCGGGGGCCTACGAGCAGTACTTC
>NA|TRBD1|TRBV7-8|TRBJ2-7
CASSLRQGPSYEQYF
TGTGCCAGCAGCTTACGACAGGGACCCTCCTACGAGCAGTACTTC
>NA|NA|TRBV11-2|TRBJ1-3
CASSLFHGNTIYF
TGTGCCAGCAGCTTATTCCACGGAAACACCATATATTTT
>few|NA|TRBV10-2|TRBJ1-5
CASTDQGWQPQHF
TGCGCCAGCACCGACCAGGGTTGGCAGCCCCAGCATTTT
>NA|TRBD2|TRBV7-2|TRBJ2-1
CASSPITSGGNNEQFF
TGTGCCAGCAGCCCGATTACTAGCGGGGGGAACAATGAGCAGTTCTTC
>NA|TRBD1|TRBV6-6|TRBJ1-2
CASTRGDTYGYTF
TGTGCCAGCACCAGGGGGGACACCTATGGCTACACCTTC
>NA|TRBD2|TRBV7-9|TRBJ2-2
CASSGGTSVPGELFF
TGTGCCAGCTCGGGCGGGACTAGCGTCCCCGGGGAGCTGTTTTTT
>NA|NA|TRBV18|TRBJ1-4
CASSPRGNEKLFF
TGTGCCAGCTCACCTCGGGGGAATGAAAAACTGTTTTTT
>NA|TRBD2|TRBV2|TRBJ2-3
CASSELAGSTDTQYF
TGTGCCAGCAGCGAACTAGCGGGAAGCACAGATACGCAGTATTTT
>NA|NA|TRBV19|TRBJ1-3
CASSLLGGSGNTIYF
TGTGCCAGTAGCCTCCTGGGGGGCTCTGGAAACACCATATATTTT
>NA|NA|TRBV11-2|TRBJ2-4
CASSTRVPGLKNIQYF
TGTGCCAGCAGCACCCGGGTGCCCGGTCTTAAAAACATTCAGTACTTC
>NA|NA|TRBV4-2|TRBJ2-7
CASSLRGGAVIYEQYF
TGTGCCAGCAGCCTAAGAGGAGGGGCCGTTATCTACGAGCAGTACTTC
>NA|TRBD2|TRBV6-1|TRBJ2-2
CAHPREGHAGELFF
TGTGCCCACCCCCGGGAGGGGCACGCCGGGGAGCTGTTTTTT
>NA|TRBD2|TRBV4-1|TRBJ2-3
CASSQTAGLNTDTQYF
TGCGCCAGCAGCCAGACTGCGGGACTAAACACAGATACGCAGTATTTT
>NA|TRBD1|TRBV7-8|TRBJ1-2
CASSDGTGVLYGYTF
TGTGCCAGCAGCGATGGTACAGGGGTTTTGTATGGCTACACCTTC
>NA|NA|TRBV19|TRBJ1-1
CASSVGTTEAFF
TGTGCCAGTAGTGTCGGGACAACCGAAGCTTTCTTT
>NA|TRBD2|TRBV29-1|TRBJ2-7
CSVEDREGEQYF
TGCAGCGTTGAAGACCGGGAGGGGGAGCAGTACTTC
>NA|NA|TRBV9|TRBJ2-1
CASSLSAGSNEQFF
TGTGCCAGCAGCCTAAGCGCGGGGTCCAATGAGCAGTTCTTC
>NA|TRBD1|TRBV9|TRBJ2-3
CASSSPGGRADTQYF
TGTGCCAGCAGCTCACCAGGGGGTAGAGCGGATACGCAGTATTTT
>few|TRBD1|TRBV27|TRBJ1-2
CASRRTGGSYGYTF
TGTGCCAGCAGGAGGACAGGGGGCAGCTATGGCTACACCTTC
>NA|TRBD1|TRBV25-1|TRBJ2-2
CASTLTGGGGELFF
TGTGCCAGCACCCTGACAGGGGGAGGCGGGGAGCTGTTTTTT
>NA|TRBD2|TRBV7-2|TRBJ2-7
CASSLSLAGGPSYEQYF
TGTGCCAGCAGCTTAAGTCTAGCGGGGGGCCCTTCCTACGAGCAGTACTTC
>NA|TRBD2|TRBV19|TRBJ2-1
CASSKYRLAAYNEQFF
TGTGCCAGTAGTAAGTATCGCCTAGCGGCCTACAATGAGCAGTTCTTC
>NA|TRBD2|TRBV9|TRBJ2-1
CASSVTSAYNEQFF
TGTGCCAGCAGCGTAACTAGCGCCTACAATGAGCAGTTCTTC
>NA|TRBD2|TRBV7-8|TRBJ2-1
CASSYSGGPAGGSPYNEQFF
TGTGCCAGCAGTTATAGCGGGGGCCCCGCCGGGGGGTCCCCCTACAATGAGCAGTTCTTC
>NA|TRBD1|TRBV5-1|TRBJ1-4
CASRTGNLGEKLFF
TGCGCCAGCAGGACAGGGAACTTAGGGGAAAAACTGTTTTTT
>NA|TRBD2|TRBV10-3|TRBJ2-3
CAISLAESTDTQYF
TGTGCCATCAGTCTAGCGGAAAGCACAGATACGCAGTATTTT
>NA|NA|TRBV4-3|TRBJ2-3
CASSQDPWGNTDTQYF
TGCGCCAGCAGCCAAGATCCGTGGGGGAACACAGATACGCAGTATTTT
>NA|TRBD2|TRBV27|TRBJ2-1
CASSTLLAGVNNEQFF
TGTGCCAGCAGTACCTTACTAGCGGGAGTAAACAATGAGCAGTTCTTC
>NA|TRBD1|TRBV27|TRBJ2-7
CASSSGQGDSYEQYF
TGTGCCAGCAGTTCGGGACAGGGGGACTCCTACGAGCAGTACTTC
>NA|TRBD1|TRBV10-3|TRBJ2-5
CAISEADRDAETQYF
TGTGCCATCAGTGAGGCGGACAGGGACGCAGAGACCCAGTACTTC
>NA|NA|TRBV29-1|TRBJ2-1
CSVVGRVNEQFF
TGCAGCGTTGTGGGCAGGGTCAATGAGCAGTTCTTC
>NA|TRBD1|TRBV28|TRBJ1-1
CASSFLQGDTEAFF
TGTGCCAGCAGTTTTTTACAGGGGGACACTGAAGCTTTCTTT
>NA|TRBD2|TRBV5-1|TRBJ2-7
CASRAGTSGRSSYEQYF
TGCGCCAGCAGGGCCGGGACTAGCGGGAGATCTTCCTACGAGCAGTACTTC
>few|NA|TRBV27|TRBJ2-7
CASSLLGGTVLYEQYF
TGTGCCAGCAGTTTATTAGGGGGGACAGTTCTTTACGAGCAGTACTTC
>NA|NA|TRBV2|TRBJ2-2
CAIRRGDTGELFF
TGTGCCATACGCAGAGGGGACACCGGGGAGCTGTTTTTT
>NA|NA|TRBV28|TRBJ1-5
CASSLAGGVQPQHF
TGTGCCAGCAGTTTAGCGGGGGGCGTTCAGCCCCAGCATTTT
>NA|NA|TRBV11-2|TRBJ2-3
CASSSAGRERSDTQYF
TGTGCCAGCAGCTCCGCGGGCAGGGAGAGGTCCGATACGCAGTATTTT
>few|NA|TRBV6-4|TRBJ2-3
CASSDKDSDTQYF
TGTGCCAGCAGTGATAAGGACTCAGATACGCAGTATTTT
>NA|NA|TRBV27|TRBJ2-1
CASSFSHNEQFF
TGTGCCAGCAGTTTCTCGCACAATGAGCAGTTCTTC
>NA|NA|TRBV6-5|TRBJ2-6
CASSYSNRAGANVLTF
TGTGCCAGCAGTTACTCGAACAGGGCCGGGGCCAACGTCCTGACTTTC
>NA|NA|TRBV11-2|TRBJ1-1
CASSLGGGRTEAFF
TGTGCCAGCAGCTTAGGAGGGGGAAGGACTGAAGCTTTCTTT
>NA|NA|TRBV2|TRBJ1-4
CASSVQGNEKLFF
TGTGCCAGCAGTGTCCAGGGGAATGAAAAACTGTTTTTT
>NA|NA|TRBV7-9|TRBJ1-1
CASRPIKTEAFF
TGTGCCAGCAGACCGATCAAGACTGAAGCTTTCTTT
>NA|NA|TRBV9|TRBJ1-5
CASSVDETQPQHF
TGTGCCAGCAGCGTAGATGAGACTCAGCCCCAGCATTTT